This T cell receptor beta chain came from a study of shared clonotypes between healthy human individuals. Positively selected for CCR7, the CD45RO-negative cells used as naive CD8 cells excluded terminally differentiated effector memory CD45RA+ cells. Deep was the level used in running the assay. Measured with immunoSEQ multiplex PCR; TCRdb has only the in-frame clones, and not every one. The sample has around 2,100,000 clones, roughly 94% seen once. This clone was detected only once. Germline assignment: CDR1 SGDLS and CDR2 YYNGEE. The V segment lost 4 bases and the J segment 5 bases; nucleotides outside the gene matches: 5. This CDR3 comprises 14 residues.

Material for sequencing was naive CD8+ T cells sorted from blood. The chain uses TRBV9 and TRBJ2-7; 11 positions match TRBD1. This clonotype was obtained from a man in his late teens or twenties in good health. CDR3 DNA sequence: TGTGCCAGCAGCCCCTGGACAGGGGGCAACGAGCAGTACTTC. Amino acid sequence: CASSPWTGGNEQYF.